Below are 13 T cell receptor beta chains sequenced from a single sample in a study of blood T cell repertoires in COVID-19. Libraries were prepared by immunoSEQ multiplex PCR; TCRdb keeps only in-frame clonotypes and omits some of them. The sample has over 350,000 clones; over 75% are singletons. The sequenced sample consisted of PBMCs or T cells enriched from blood (not recorded which). These TCRs come from a woman younger than 45 with acute COVID-19.

The V and J genes are TRBV3-1 (or the pseudogene TRBV3-2) and TRBJ2-2; D is uncertain. Germline V gene sequence: CDR1 LGHDT, CDR2 YNNKEL (reference sequence). This CDR3 is 16 amino acids long. V shed 4 bases and J shed 4 bases, with 16 bases lying between them. The CDR3 bases are TGTGCCAGCAGCCCCCCGCCCGAGGCCGGCACCGGGGAGCTGTTTTTT. Translation: CASSPPPEAGTGELFF.

CDR3 loop: CASSEDPGLGANVLTF. CDR3 DNA sequence: TGTGCCAGCAGTGAGGACCCAGGGTTAGGGGCCAACGTCCTGACTTTC. The rearrangement uses TRBV6-4 and TRBJ2-6, with D maybe TRBD1 (5 bases). The V end was cut by 3 bases, the J end by 4 bases, with 13 bases between. The CDR3 has 16 residues. The V gene's germline CDR1 is MRHNA and CDR2 SNTAGT.

V gene TRBV5-1 combines with J gene TRBJ2-3; D perhaps matches TRBD1 (5 bases). The germline V gene has CDR1 SGHRS and CDR2 YFSETQ. The V end was cut by 0 bases, the J end by 4 bases, with 9 bases between. The CDR3 loop spans 14 amino acids. The CDR3 here is CASSLEGRADTQYF. In nucleotides, the CDR3 is TGCGCCAGCAGCTTGGAGGGCAGGGCAGATACGCAGTATTTT.

This clone was seen just once. The chain has TRBV19 and TRBJ2-3, with 15 bases fitting TRBD2. V lost 5 bases, J lost 3 bases, and 6 bases stayed unmatched. The CDR3 has 17 amino acids. The V gene's germline CDR1 is LNHDA and CDR2 SQIVND (reference sequence). CDR3 in amino acids: CASSLRTSGGVTDTQYF. The CDR3 region has the DNA TGTGCCAGTAGTCTTAGGACTAGCGGGGGGGTGACAGATACGCAGTATTTT. The variable domain in full, with the rest retrieved from reference TRBV19 and TRBJ2-3, is DGGITQSPKYLFRKEGQNVTLSCEQNLNHDAMYWYRQDPGQGLRLIYYSQIVNDFQKGDIAEGYSVSREKKESFPLTVTSAQKNPTAFYLCASSLRTSGGVTDTQYFGPGTRLTVL.

This rearrangement joins TRBV7-9 to TRBJ2-2; maybe TRBD1 (6 bases). Trimming cost V 1 base and J 5 bases, with 11 bases left between them. The CDR3 consists of 15 residues. Germline CDR1 and CDR2: SEHNR and FQNEAQ (reference sequence). The chain's CDR3 is CASSLESGATGELFF. DNA for the CDR3: TGTGCCAGCAGCTTAGAATCAGGGGCGACCGGGGAGCTGTTTTTT.

This sequence joins TRBV24-1 and TRBJ2-3, with D maybe TRBD1 (6 bases). The CDR3 is made up of 16 amino acids. CDR1 is KGHDR, CDR2 SFDVKD, per germline. V was trimmed by 2 bases and J by 3 bases, leaving 14 bases between them. The chain's CDR3 is CATSDSTQGWTDTQYF. The CDR3 DNA sequence: TGTGCCACCAGTGATTCAACACAGGGATGGACAGATACGCAGTATTTT.

The V call is TRBV21-1, the J call TRBJ1-5; the D call in the table, TRBD1, was not verified against the DNA. TRBV21-1 is a documented pseudogene. This CDR3 region has 19 residues. CDR3 DNA sequence: TGTGCCAGCAGCAAAGAGCGGTCGGACAGGGGTGGGAGCAATCAGCCCCAGCATTTT. It codes for CASSKERSDRGGSNQPQHF.

The V gene is TRBV24-1, the J gene TRBJ2-5; weak D call: TRBD1 (5 bases). Germline CDR1 KGHDR, CDR2 SFDVKD. The CDR3 is made up of 13 amino acids. The V end lost 4 bases, the J end lost 3 bases, and 8 bases lay between the germline ends. Here the CDR3 reads CATSDSGKETQYF. CDR3 DNA: TGTGCCACCAGTGACTCAGGGAAAGAGACCCAGTACTTC.

This chain joins TRBV24-1 and TRBJ2-4, with 7 bases matching TRBD1. The CDR3 has 15 residues. Germline V gene sequence: CDR1 KGHDR, CDR2 SFDVKD. V lost 4 bases, J lost 0 bases, and 2 bases stayed unmatched. The CDR3: CATSETGKAKNIQYF. As DNA, the CDR3 is TGTGCCACCAGTGAGACAGGGAAAGCCAAAAACATTCAGTACTTC.

The chain has TRBV7-7 and TRBJ2-7; 13 bases are a match to TRBD2. The length of the CDR3 is 19 residues. Trimming cost V 1 base and J 1 base; bases outside gene matches: 10. Germline lookup yields CDR1 SSHAT and CDR2 FNYEAQ (reference sequence). The CDR3 DNA is TGTGCCAGCAGCTTAGGCCCAAAGACTAGCGGGGGGACTTCCTACGAGCAGTACTTC. Protein: CASSLGPKTSGGTSYEQYF.

The chain employs TRBV29-1 and TRBJ2-7; D not resolved. In germline, CDR1 is SQVTM, CDR2 ANQGSEA. The CDR3 is 10 amino acids. V was trimmed by 6 bases and J by 3 bases, leaving 6 bases between them. The DNA for the CDR3 is TGCAGCGTCCAGGACTACGAGCAGTACTTC. It specifies CSVQDYEQYF.

This clone was detected only once. The rearrangement uses TRBV4-1 and TRBJ2-1; 8 bases are a match to TRBD1. With 0 bases clipped from V and 6 bases from J, the junction kept 7 bases outside the gene matches. The CDR3 is made up of 16 amino acids. Germline-derived CDR1 and CDR2 are MGHRA and YSYEKL. The CDR3 sequence: CASSQEWAGGGNEQFF. As DNA, the CDR3 is TGCGCCAGCAGCCAAGAATGGGCAGGGGGCGGCAATGAGCAGTTCTTC.

With respect to this clone: Other DNA sequences in this sample translate to the same CDR3. The chain joins TRBV5-1 to TRBJ1-1; D not resolved. The CDR3 loop spans 13 amino acids. The germline V gene has CDR1 SGHRS and CDR2 YFSETQ. Trimming removed 2 bases at V and 2 bases at J, with 7 bases between. The CDR3 protein is CASSFRENTEAFF. The DNA of the CDR3 is TGCGCCAGCAGCTTTCGGGAAAACACTGAAGCTTTCTTT.